These T cell receptor beta chains were read from a single sample in a study of shared clonotypes between healthy human individuals. Libraries were prepared by immunoSEQ multiplex PCR; TCRdb keeps only in-frame clonotypes and omits some of them. The sample has about 650,000 clones; nearly 97% are singletons. The sample comprised naive CD8+ T cells sorted from blood. The receptors shown here come from a woman aged 30 to 39 in good health. The CDR3 runs from the conserved cysteine through the conserved F or W. A D gene is named only where the DNA matches it firmly. Clone size is shown for a subset of rows, as once, few, many or a class of expanded clone.

size	V	J	D	CDR3	DNA
.	TRBV7-9	TRBJ2-7	TRBD1	CASSNWDSSYEQYF	TGTGCCAGCAGCAACTGGGACAGCTCCTACGAGCAGTACTTC
.	TRBV7-8	TRBJ2-7	.	CASSPKWVLNPYEQYF	TGTGCCAGCAGCCCGAAATGGGTTTTGAACCCCTACGAGCAGTACTTC
.	TRBV30	TRBJ2-7	TRBD2	CAWSVGLAGHEQYF	TGTGCCTGGAGTGTAGGACTAGCGGGACACGAGCAGTACTTC
.	TRBV4-1	TRBJ1-4	.	CASSPTVATNEKLFF	TGCGCCAGCAGCCCGACAGTCGCAACTAATGAAAAACTGTTTTTT
.	TRBV13	TRBJ1-1	TRBD1	CASTPGTGVSTEAFF	TGTGCCAGCACCCCCGGGACAGGGGTTAGCACTGAAGCTTTCTTT
.	TRBV15	TRBJ1-5	.	CATSRSGGNQPQHF	TGTGCCACCAGCCGGAGTGGCGGAAATCAGCCCCAGCATTTT
.	TRBV5-6	TRBJ2-5	.	CASSFATQETQYF	TGTGCCAGCAGCTTTGCAACCCAAGAGACCCAGTACTTC
.	TRBV15	TRBJ2-5	.	CATSREGEAQETQYF	TGTGCCACCAGCAGAGAAGGGGAGGCCCAAGAGACCCAGTACTTC
.	TRBV9	TRBJ2-1	.	CASSVGRRVDEQFF	TGTGCCAGCAGCGTAGGGCGCAGGGTCGATGAGCAGTTCTTC
once	TRBV6-5	TRBJ2-7	.	CASSYSIRRSSYEQYF	TGTGCCAGCAGTTACTCGATCCGCCGGTCTTCCTACGAGCAGTACTTC
.	TRBV19	TRBJ1-3	.	CATTGEAGNTIYF	TGTGCCACTACGGGAGAAGCTGGAAACACCATATATTTT
.	TRBV27	TRBJ1-1	.	CASAVRLYTEAFF	TGTGCCAGCGCTGTTAGATTATACACTGAAGCTTTCTTT
.	TRBV11-2	TRBJ2-3	TRBD2	CASSARPTSGASTDTQYF	TGTGCCAGCAGCGCCCGTCCTACTAGCGGGGCTAGCACAGATACGCAGTATTTT
.	TRBV27	TRBJ2-7	TRBD1	CASSPSLGQAAYEQYF	TGTGCCAGCAGTCCCTCCCTCGGACAGGCAGCCTACGAGCAGTACTTC
.	TRBV6-6	TRBJ2-1	.	CASSYSTSLGYNEQFF	TGTGCCAGCAGTTACTCGACCTCGCTAGGGTACAATGAGCAGTTCTTC
.	TRBV2	TRBJ2-1	TRBD2	CASSRRGSGSGDNEQFF	TGTGCCAGCAGCAGGAGGGGGAGCGGGAGCGGGGACAATGAGCAGTTCTTC
once	TRBV28	TRBJ2-5	TRBD1	CASSPVDRGETQYF	TGTGCCAGCAGTCCCGTCGACAGGGGAGAGACCCAGTACTTC
.	TRBV4-1	TRBJ2-2	TRBD1	CASSPPGGTGGGELFF	TGCGCCAGCAGCCCACCCGGGGGGACAGGGGGCGGGGAGCTGTTTTTT
.	TRBV4-2	TRBJ2-3	.	CASSQEGTPTDTQYF	TGTGCCAGCAGCCAAGAAGGGACTCCCACAGATACGCAGTATTTT
.	TRBV28	TRBJ2-1	.	CASSLFFSPNRANEQFF	TGTGCCAGCAGTTTATTTTTTTCCCCAAACAGGGCCAATGAGCAGTTCTTC
.	TRBV7-9	TRBJ2-7	.	CASSLYYEQYF	TGTGCCAGCAGCCTGTACTACGAGCAGTACTTC
.	TRBV5-4	TRBJ2-2	TRBD1	CASSIGTGNTGELFF	TGTGCCAGCAGCATCGGGACAGGGAACACCGGGGAGCTGTTTTTT
.	TRBV7-2	TRBJ2-7	.	CASRTHSGRAYEQYF	TGTGCCAGCAGAACTCACAGCGGAAGAGCCTACGAGCAGTACTTC
.	TRBV11-2	TRBJ2-7	.	CASSVVGSYEQYF	TGTGCCAGCAGCGTGGTGGGCTCCTACGAGCAGTACTTC
.	TRBV10-1	TRBJ2-1	TRBD2	CASSDNSGRREQFF	TGCGCCAGCAGTGATAACAGCGGGAGAAGGGAGCAGTTCTTC
.	TRBV28	TRBJ1-2	.	CASSSDRGFYGYTF	TGTGCCAGCAGTTCGGACAGAGGCTTCTATGGCTACACCTTC
.	TRBV25-1	TRBJ1-5	.	CASSESPPGQFFNQPQHF	TGTGCCAGCAGTGAATCACCCCCTGGACAGTTCTTTAATCAGCCCCAGCATTTT
.	TRBV7-9	TRBJ1-3	.	CASSLVTGRNTIYF	TGTGCCAGCAGCTTAGTTACAGGGAGAAACACCATATATTTT
.	TRBV4-2	TRBJ2-3	.	CASSQSLGGSTDTQYF	TGTGCCAGCAGCCAAAGCCTTGGGGGAAGCACAGATACGCAGTATTTT
few	TRBV28	TRBJ1-4	.	CASSPLGVEKLFF	TGTGCCAGCAGTCCCCTCGGAGTTGAAAAACTGTTTTTT
.	TRBV4-2	TRBJ2-7	TRBD1	CASSQVAGTGYDEQYF	TGTGCCAGCAGCCAAGTCGCCGGGACAGGGTACGACGAGCAGTACTTC
.	TRBV20-1	TRBJ1-1	.	CSATGNTEAFF	TGCAGTGCTACCGGGAACACTGAAGCTTTCTTT
once	TRBV29-1	TRBJ2-7	.	CSVEDPTTESYEQYF	TGCAGCGTTGAAGATCCAACGACGGAGAGCTACGAGCAGTACTTC
.	TRBV30	TRBJ2-3	TRBD2	CASAAGVLSTDTQYF	TGTGCATCCGCTGCGGGGGTCCTTAGCACAGATACGCAGTATTTT
.	TRBV28	TRBJ1-2	TRBD1	CASSFWQGGYGYTF	TGTGCCAGCAGTTTCTGGCAGGGGGGCTATGGCTACACCTTC
.	TRBV7-9	TRBJ2-5	.	CASSRQETQYF	TGTGCCAGCAGCAGACAAGAGACCCAGTACTTC
.	TRBV11-1	TRBJ2-1	.	CASSLAKIGTLYNEQFF	TGTGCCAGCAGCTTAGCGAAAATCGGGACTTTATACAATGAGCAGTTCTTC
.	TRBV28	TRBJ1-5	.	CASNPGWSNQPQHF	TGTGCCAGCAATCCGGGTTGGAGCAATCAGCCCCAGCATTTT
.	TRBV7-8	TRBJ2-2	TRBD2	CASSSPGGAGTGELFF	TGTGCCAGCAGCTCACCGGGGGGGGCCGGGACCGGGGAGCTGTTTTTT
.	TRBV4-1	TRBJ1-4	.	CASSPETGYEKLFF	TGCGCCAGCAGCCCGGAGACAGGTTATGAAAAACTGTTTTTT
.	TRBV2	TRBJ2-7	TRBD1	CASSDRTGPLEQYF	TGTGCCAGCAGTGACCGGACAGGGCCTCTCGAGCAGTACTTC
.	TRBV7-9	TRBJ2-5	.	CASSSPGPPETQYF	TGTGCCAGCAGCTCCCCGGGACCCCCGGAGACCCAGTACTTC
.	TRBV28	TRBJ1-5	TRBD1	CASSLGTGKQPQHF	TGTGCCAGCAGTTTAGGGACAGGGAAGCAGCCCCAGCATTTT
.	TRBV27	TRBJ2-1	TRBD2	CASSNPGLADYNEQFF	TGTGCCAGCAGCAATCCGGGACTAGCGGACTACAATGAGCAGTTCTTC
once	TRBV19	TRBJ2-2	TRBD2	CASLGGGRSSTGELFF	TGTGCCAGCCTAGGTGGCGGGAGGTCGAGCACCGGGGAGCTGTTTTTT
once	TRBV4-2	TRBJ2-1	TRBD2	CASSQEAGGYYNEQFF	TGTGCCAGCAGCCAAGAGGCGGGAGGATACTACAATGAGCAGTTCTTC
.	TRBV11-3	TRBJ2-3	TRBD2	CASSFSGRRDTQYF	TGTGCCAGCAGCTTTAGCGGGAGGCGAGATACGCAGTATTTT
.	TRBV6-5	TRBJ1-5	.	CASRVSWISNQPQHF	TGTGCCAGCAGAGTCTCCTGGATAAGCAATCAGCCCCAGCATTTT
.	TRBV4-1	TRBJ2-1	.	CASSHSSTNYYNEQFF	TGCGCCAGCAGCCACAGTAGTACGAATTACTACAATGAGCAGTTCTTC